This record covers a single T cell receptor (beta chain). The repertoire was sequenced with immunoSEQ multiplex PCR; TCRdb's copy has only in-frame clones and lacks some. Of some 300,000 clones in the sample, 87% were seen once. This sample was taken from a study of blood T cell repertoires in COVID-19. Study details: The study drew acute and convalescent COVID-19 samples from the United States, Italy and Spain. Nucleic acid was either cDNA or gDNA, and it came from T cells, B-cell-depleted T cells, or PBMCs.

This sequence originates from a man younger than 30 with active or convalescent COVID-19. Sequences were obtained from peripheral blood.

The CDR3 region is CASSRTSSGGPTDTQYF. The CDR3 DNA is TGTGCCAGCAGCCGCACCTCTAGCGGGGGGCCCACAGATACGCAGTATTTT. The V and J genes are TRBV9 and TRBJ2-3, with 11 bases aligning to TRBD2. Germline V gene lookup returns CDR1 SGDLS and CDR2 YYNGEE. J lost 2 bases, V lost 4 bases, and 9 bases had no gene match. The CDR3 loop spans 17 amino acids.